This T cell receptor beta chain was observed in a study of cytomegalovirus exposure and HLA in healthy donors. Study-level background: T cells numbering 150 million to 200 million yielded 117 million unique TCR beta sequences in an earlier analysis. Early released data comprised approximately 85 million unique TCRs from HLA-typed donors.

The CDR3 has 18 residues. The J segment lost 7 bases and the V segment lost 7 bases, leaving 24 bases of the junction unmatched. Looked up from germline, CDR1 is MDHEN and CDR2 is SYDVKM. With regard to this clone: The antigen remains undetermined.

Findings of the study overall: Some highly shared sequence variants likely arose as a pipeline artifact. Among TCR beta chains, those listed as cytomegalovirus-associated numbered under 200.

With 60 Vbeta and 13 Jbeta primers, the PCR was carried out. TCRdb keeps only in-frame clones here, not all; method: immunoSEQ multiplex PCR. The sample has around 160,000 clones, roughly 73% seen once. The sequence was collected from a woman aged 40 to 50 in good health and CMV-seropositive. What was sequenced was PBMCs. This chain joins TRBV28 and TRBJ2-7; 8 bases match TRBD2. In nucleotides, the CDR3 is TGTGCCAGCATTAGGACGGGAGGGGTACTACGAGCCGCGGTGGAGCAGTACTTC. This gives the protein CASIRTGGVLRAAVEQYF.